This T cell receptor (beta chain) was identified in a study of regulatory T cells in long-lasting Graves disease. As for the study in general: Disease was considered persistent Graves' disease after over 5 years of antithyroid drugs (with positive TSH receptor antibodies).

Documented time point: persistent/refractory GD, antithyroid drugs over 5 years with positive TRAb. The TCR library used RNA extracted from PBMCs. Into tubes containing EDTA, approximately 9 milliliters of peripheral blood were drawn. This clonotype was counted between two and nine times. According to the study, TCR beta libraries were built with iRepertoire HTBI primers and CDR3-region Arm-PCR. Each CDR3 protein gets one entry after TCRdb re-called the multiplex PCR reads with MiXCR. The data show around 460,000 distinct CDR3 sequences, around a fifth seen once. Germline-derived CDR1 and CDR2 are ENHRY and SYGVKD. V was pared by 2 bases and J by 0 bases, with 8 bases between. The CDR3 extends over 15 amino acids.

The clonotype comes from a female donor with Graves disease. This chain connects TRBV10-3 to TRBJ1-5, with D perhaps TRBD1 (6 bases). Specimen: peripheral blood mononuclear cells (PBMCs), collected when the disease was refractory, from a patient treated with antithyroid drugs. The CDR3 spells CAISEGQYSNQPQHF. For the CDR3, the DNA is TGTGCCATCAGTGAGGGACAGTATAGCAATCAGCCCCAGCATTTT.